This TCR beta chain stems from a study of shared clonotypes between healthy human individuals. Libraries were prepared by immunoSEQ multiplex PCR; TCRdb keeps only in-frame clonotypes and omits some of them. The sample lists under 1 million clones, 80% to 95% seen once, with 24% in the top ten. Naive CD8 populations comprised CD45RO-negative cells positively selected for CCR7, excluding terminally differentiated effector memory CD45RA+ cells. Germline V gene sequence: CDR1 DFQATT, CDR2 SNEGSKA (reference sequence). CDR3 length equals 11 residues. Trimming pared 6 bases from V and 4 bases from J, leaving 7 bases between. This clone appeared once.

This rearrangement joins TRBV20-1 to TRBJ2-1; D is uncertain. Sample: naive CD8+ T cells sorted from blood. This TCR derives from a man aged 30-40 years in good health. CDR3 sequence (DNA): TGCAGTGCGGGCGAGTACAATGAGCAGTTCTTC. Its protein is CSAGEYNEQFF.